This T cell receptor (delta chain) was retrieved from a study of γδ T cells in repeated Plasmodium falciparum infection (dated by TCRdb to about 2021). Notes on the research overall: Malian children exposed to intense seasonal malaria transmission were enrolled in the natural-infection arm and compared with Australian children matched for age and gender. Samples from controlled-infection subjects were taken at baseline, just before selected infections, and 21 days after each infection. Malian gammadelta TCR repertoires were analysed cross-sectionally during no-transmission periods and were analysed longitudinally across acute febrile malaria episodes. The study looked at how repeated Plasmodium falciparum infection shapes the human gammadelta T cell repertoire, using both natural infection in Mali and controlled human malaria infection. Four controlled human malaria infections were administered to five or six malaria-naive U.S. adults over approximately 600 days by bites from P. falciparum NF54-infected Anopheles stephensi mosquitoes.

The CDR3 covers 18 residues, taking in both the cysteine and the phenylalanine. Just the 54-base CDR3 DNA is kept, in frame starting at base 1. In the germline V gene, CDR1 corresponds to GEAIGNYY and CDR2 to EKD. Clipping removes 0 bases from V and 3 bases from J, with 13 as the unmatched junction base count. Vgamma9/Vdelta2+ and Vdelta2-negative gammadelta T cell populations were flow-sorted from peripheral blood mononuclear cells for bulk TCR repertoire analysis. Libraries were constructed by multiplex PCR. Sequenced on an Illumina MiSeq. Every sorted gammadelta T cell sample had both its TCR gamma (TRG) and TCR delta (TRD) chains sequenced. The original methods were these. The repertoire analyses used clonotype tree plots, the accumulated frequency of the top 20 clonotypes, and diversity index (DI) and D75 metrics. TCRdb called clones afresh from the public reads with CATT; identical DNA rows were later merged. The V and J calls here are based on TCRdb, not the publication. The sample includes 85,000 to 90,000 delta-chain clones, with about 1.5% observed a single time. The ten largest clones represent about 10% of the sample.

Overall study outcomes, separate from this receptor: Repeated controlled infections appeared to drive waves of new clonotype selection in Vdelta2-negative, largely Vdelta1+, gammadelta TCR repertoires. The Malian cohort was drawn from a small rural village made up mostly of one ethnic group, which limits generalizability. A highly stable polyclonal repertoire over time and infection, with many inter-individual overlapping TCRgamma sequences, was shown by Vgamma9/Vdelta2+ TCR repertoires. Because the controlled-infection cohort was small, analysis of inter-individual variability in gammadelta T cell responses was limited. Compared with the repertoires of Australian children, the Vdelta2-negative gammadelta TCR repertoires of Malian children appeared more clonally expanded, less diverse and less shared.

About this clone: The specificity of this receptor is unknown. Per-base qualities were not stored, and no clone one base away is much larger.

What was sequenced was gamma-delta T cells from blood. This chain is built from TRDV2 and TRDJ1, with 9 junctional bases fitting TRDD3. Here the J gene was assigned by germline matching of the DNA, as TCRdb has none. This TCR was recovered from a pool of human donors (malaria-infected and uninfected, not separated). The CDR3 reads CACDTLQGIRELADKLIF. The bases read TGTGCCTGTGACACCCTCCAGGGGATACGCGAATTGGCCGATAAACTCATCTTT.